This entry lists 29 T cell receptor beta chains sequenced from one sample in a study of blood T cell repertoires in COVID-19. Some clones are missing from TCRdb's copy, which holds only in-frame ones; the method was immunoSEQ multiplex PCR. Found here are some 66,000 clones, 70% to 85% of them singletons; the top ten hold 5% to 8%. Sequencing was performed on peripheral blood. These receptors came from a man in his fifties or sixties with acute or convalescent COVID-19.

The J gene is TRBJ1-4, the V gene TRBV28; possibly TRBD1 for D (5 bases). The V end lost 6 bases, the J end lost 6 bases, and 14 bases lay between the germline ends. The germline CDR1 and CDR2 sequences are MDHEN and SYDVKM. This CDR3 spans 14 amino acids. The CDR3: CASSQRGTDEKLFF. The CDR3 DNA sequence: TGTGCCAGCAGCCAACGCGGGACGGATGAAAAACTGTTTTTT.

The chain combines TRBV30 with TRBJ1-2, with 8 bases lining up with TRBD1. V was clipped by 2 bases and J by 2 bases; unmatched bases: 1. The CDR3 spans 13 residues. CDR1 and CDR2 from the germline V gene are GTSNPN and SVGIG (reference sequence). The CDR3 loop reads CAWSRTGNYGYTF. The CDR3, as DNA: TGTGCCTGGAGTAGGACAGGGAACTATGGCTACACCTTC.

The rearrangement uses TRBV7-2 and TRBJ1-1, with TRBD1 matching over 7 bases. J was trimmed by 7 bases and V by 0 bases; bases with no gene match: 8. Germline CDR1 is SGHTA and CDR2 is FQGNSA. CDR3 length: 15 amino acids. For the CDR3, the DNA is TGTGCCAGCAGCTTAGCGGGAGCAGGGGGATATGAAGCTTTCTTT. Its translation is CASSLAGAGGYEAFF. Full variable domain (remainder filled in from reference TRBV7-2 and TRBJ1-1): GAGVSQSPSNKVTEKGKDVELRCDPISGHTALYWYRQSLGQGLEFLIYFQGNSAPDKSGLPSDRFSAERTGGSVSTLTIQRTQQEDSAVYLCASSLAGAGGYEAFFGQGTRLTVV.

CDR3 in amino acids: CASSLGTAFANTGELFF. CDR3 nucleotides: TGTGCCAGCAGCTTAGGGACAGCGTTCGCGAACACCGGGGAGCTGTTTTTT. The rearrangement uses TRBV7-6 and TRBJ2-2; D might be TRBD1 (6 bases). Germline V gives CDR1 SGHVS, CDR2 FNYEAQ. Trimming left V 1 base short and J 0 bases short, with 12 bases between. The length of the CDR3 is 17 residues.

This rearrangement joins TRBV6-5 to TRBJ1-6; D ambiguous. The CDR3 has 15 residues. Deletions cut 5 bases from V and 7 bases from J, with 15 bases between. Germline lookup yields CDR1 MNHEY and CDR2 SVGAGI. The CDR3 sequence: CASSNRELGNSPLHF. The CDR3 nucleotides read TGTGCCAGCAGTAACCGGGAGCTCGGGAATTCACCCCTCCACTTT.

V gene TRBV5-5 combines with J gene TRBJ1-4; 9 bases fit TRBD1. CDR1 is SGHKS and CDR2 is YYEKEE in the germline V gene (reference sequence). V was clipped by 0 bases and J by 5 bases; unmatched bases: 8. The length of the CDR3 is 17 residues. CDR3 sequence (DNA): TGTGCCAGCAGCTTGGCCCCCTCGACAGGGGGGAATGAAAAACTGTTTTTT. Protein sequence: CASSLAPSTGGNEKLFF.

This chain links TRBV12-3 or TRBV12-4 with TRBJ1-4; D remains ambiguous. The V gene lost 5 bases and the J gene lost 10 bases, with 11 bases spanning the gap. The CDR3 has 12 amino acids. CDR3 region: CASSRSSLKLFF. In nucleotides, the CDR3 is TGTGCCAGCAGTCGTTCGAGCCTAAAACTGTTTTTT.

The gene calls are TRBV5-6 and TRBJ1-2; unclear D gene. Trimming cost V 4 bases and J 11 bases, with 15 bases left between them. Germline CDR1 reads SGHDT; CDR2 reads YYEEEE. The CDR3 spans 12 residues. The chain's CDR3 is CASSPGHPVYTF. The DNA for the CDR3 is TGTGCCAGCAGCCCTGGGCACCCAGTATACACCTTC.

This clone was found once. The chain has TRBV5-5 and TRBJ1-5; no clear D. The V and J ends lost 1 base and 0 bases respectively, with 8 bases between them. Per germline, CDR1 SGHKS and CDR2 YYEKEE (reference sequence). The CDR3 runs to 15 residues. This CDR3 reads CASSLSGNSNQPQHF. In DNA, the CDR3 is TGTGCCAGCAGCTTGTCGGGGAATAGCAATCAGCCCCAGCATTTT.

This clone was detected only a few times. The chain employs TRBV18 and TRBJ1-6, with TRBD1 identical over 7 bases. The CDR3 length is 15 residues. Unmatched junction bases numbered 3, after V lost 1 base and J lost 6 bases. CDR1 is KGHSH, CDR2 LQKENI, per germline. As DNA, the CDR3 is TGTGCCAGCTCACCACGGGACAGCCTTAATTCACCCCTCCACTTT. Its translation: CASSPRDSLNSPLHF. The full variable domain, with the rest looked up from reference TRBV18 and TRBJ1-6, is NAGVMQNPRHLVRRRGQEARLRCSPMKGHSHVYWYRQLPEEGLKFMVYLQKENIIDESGMPKERFSAEFPKEGPSILRIQQVVRGDSAAYFCASSPRDSLNSPLHFGNGTRLTVT.

The chain has TRBV3-1 (or the pseudogene TRBV3-2) and TRBJ2-3, with D possibly matching TRBD1 (5 bases). The CDR3 runs to 15 residues. The V end lost 0 bases, the J end lost 2 bases, and 9 bases lay between the germline ends. Looked up from germline, CDR1 is LGHDT and CDR2 is YNNKEL (reference sequence). DNA for the CDR3: TGTGCCAGCAGCCAAGACAGGGATTTCACAGATACGCAGTATTTT. This codes for CASSQDRDFTDTQYF.

This chain joins TRBV5-6 and TRBJ1-5, with D unresolved. The CDR3 has 14 residues. Trimming shortened V by 0 bases and J by 4 bases, and 8 bases separated the two germline ends. Germline V lookup: CDR1 SGHDT, CDR2 YYEEEE. The CDR3 nucleotides are TGTGCCAGCAGCTTGGCCCCTTTTAATCAGCCCCAGCATTTT. Translating it yields CASSLAPFNQPQHF.

This chain links TRBV7-8 with TRBJ1-1; possibly TRBD1 for D (6 bases). The V end lost 1 base, the J end lost 7 bases, and 10 bases lay between the germline ends. The germline V gene has CDR1 SGHVS and CDR2 FQNEAQ. The CDR3 is made up of 13 amino acids. The chain's CDR3 is CASSLVRGHEAFF. The DNA of the CDR3 is TGTGCCAGCAGCTTAGTCCGGGGACATGAAGCTTTCTTT.

This sequence joins TRBV7-8 and TRBJ1-2; D not certain. Germline V lookup: CDR1 SGHVS, CDR2 FQNEAQ. Trimming removed 8 bases at V and 2 bases at J, with 18 bases between. The CDR3 spans 15 residues. The CDR3 here is CASALAAQPNYGYTF. Written as DNA, the CDR3 is TGTGCCAGCGCACTGGCGGCTCAACCAAACTATGGCTACACCTTC.

The rearrangement uses TRBV30 and TRBJ1-1, with 8 bases aligning to TRBD1. The CDR3 totals 15 residues. CDR1 and CDR2 from the germline V gene are GTSNPN and SVGIG (reference sequence). Losses at the gene ends were 1 base for V and 1 base for J; bases not matched to a gene: 5. CDR3 DNA: TGTGCCTGGAGTGGATGGGACAGGAAGAACACTGAAGCTTTCTTT. As protein: CAWSGWDRKNTEAFF.

The V gene is TRBV10-1, the J gene TRBJ1-5, with 7 bases identical to TRBD1. Looked up from germline, CDR1 is WNHNN and CDR2 is SYGVQD (reference sequence). Germline trimming cut 6 bases from V and 5 bases from J; bases unmatched to any gene: 10. This CDR3 contains 15 residues. CDR3 sequence: CASSRGQPIDQPQHF. The CDR3 region has the DNA TGCGCCAGCAGCCGGGGACAGCCAATTGATCAGCCCCAGCATTTT.

V is TRBV11-2 and J is TRBJ2-5; D is uncertain. Trimming shortened V by 0 bases and J by 6 bases, and 11 bases separated the two germline ends. CDR3 size: 14 residues. Germline CDR1 reads SGHAT; CDR2 reads FQNNGV. The CDR3 DNA reads TGTGCCAGCAGCTTAGATCAGGCTACGAAGACCCAGTACTTC. Translation: CASSLDQATKTQYF.

The chain couples TRBV7-2 to TRBJ1-5; weak D call: TRBD1 (5 bases). CDR1 SGHTA and CDR2 FQGNSA come from the germline V gene. CDR3 length equals 17 residues. V lost 5 bases and J lost 5, with 22 bases in between. CDR3 region: CASSTGGVGRRDQPQHF. The CDR3 DNA sequence: TGTGCCAGCAGCACGGGGGGTGTGGGACGGAGAGATCAGCCCCAGCATTTT.

In this sample, this clone turned up a few times. The chain carries TRBV5-1 and TRBJ1-2, with 9 bases fitting TRBD1. Germline V gene lookup returns CDR1 SGHRS and CDR2 YFSETQ. V lost 9 bases, J lost 8 bases, and 23 bases stayed unmatched. The CDR3 is 17 residues long. The DNA of the CDR3 is TGCGCCACCCGTGCGGCGATTACAGGGGGCGCTGGTGACGGCTACACCTTC. Translating gives CATRAAITGGAGDGYTF.

This chain uses TRBV30 with TRBJ1-1, with 7 bases identical to TRBD1. The CDR3 totals 11 residues. Germline V gene sequence: CDR1 GTSNPN, CDR2 SVGIG (reference sequence). The J segment lost 8 bases and the V segment lost 6 bases, leaving 6 bases of the junction unmatched. The CDR3 region is CACRGQREAFF. CDR3 nucleotides: TGTGCCTGTAGGGGACAGAGGGAAGCTTTCTTT.

The V gene is TRBV30, the J gene TRBJ1-3; no clear D. Trimming cost V 4 bases and J 5 bases, with 21 bases left between them. This CDR3 is built from 16 residues. CDR1 GTSNPN and CDR2 SVGIG come from the germline V gene (reference sequence). CDR3 region: CAWTRLGSVLRNTIYF. The CDR3 nucleotides read TGTGCCTGGACTCGTCTCGGTTCCGTTCTGCGAAACACCATATATTTT.

This chain uses TRBV4-1 with TRBJ1-1, with 9 positions matching TRBD1. Germline CDR1 MGHRA, CDR2 YSYEKL. The CDR3 loop spans 16 amino acids. The V segment lost 4 bases and the J segment 0 bases; nucleotides outside the gene matches: 6. The CDR3 loop is CASSLDRGVMNTEAFF. The DNA for the CDR3 is TGCGCCAGCAGCCTCGACAGGGGGGTCATGAACACTGAAGCTTTCTTT.

The V call is TRBV7-2, the J call TRBJ1-6; possibly TRBD1 for D (6 bases). The CDR3 length is 18 residues. In germline, CDR1 is SGHTA, CDR2 FQGNSA. V dropped 6 bases and J dropped 6 bases, with 24 bases sitting between them. CDR3 amino acids: CASRSRPAGVLINSPLHF. The CDR3 nucleotides are TGTGCCAGCAGATCGCGCCCCGCAGGGGTCCTTATTAATTCACCCCTCCACTTT.

The chain recombines TRBV18 with TRBJ1-4; D not certain. Per the germline V gene, CDR1 is KGHSH and CDR2 is LQKENI. V dropped 6 bases and J dropped 8 bases, with 13 bases sitting between them. This CDR3 contains 13 residues. The CDR3 sequence: CASSQGRGEKLFF. The CDR3 nucleotides are TGTGCCAGCTCTCAAGGTCGGGGAGAAAAACTGTTTTTT.

Only a few counts were recorded for this clone. The V and J genes are TRBV5-6 and TRBJ2-3; D is uncertain. V shed 2 bases and J shed 5 bases, with 12 bases lying between them. The CDR3 is 14 amino acids. Per the germline V gene, CDR1 is SGHDT and CDR2 is YYEEEE. The CDR3 nucleotides are TGTGCCAGCAGCTTTGCGCGGAGAGGAGATACGCAGTATTTT. It encodes CASSFARRGDTQYF.

This chain links TRBV9 with TRBJ2-5; D is possibly TRBD1 (7 bases). The CDR3 spans 16 residues. Trimming pared 0 bases from V and 4 bases from J, leaving 16 bases between. The germline V gene encodes CDR1 SGDLS and CDR2 YYNGEE. The CDR3 here is CASSVGRGRDGETQYF. DNA for the CDR3: TGTGCCAGCAGCGTAGGTAGGGGGCGGGATGGAGAGACCCAGTACTTC.

V usage is TRBV4-1 and J usage is TRBJ1-6; 8 nucleotides match TRBD1. The length of the CDR3 is 15 residues. Germline V gene data show CDR1 as MGHRA and CDR2 as YSYEKL. Germline trimming cut 4 bases from V and 10 bases from J; bases unmatched to any gene: 9. The CDR3 is CASSPGTGPESPLHF. Here the CDR3 DNA reads TGCGCCAGCAGCCCTGGGACAGGCCCAGAGTCACCCCTCCACTTT.

This CDR3 is CASSLALIPGELFF. The DNA of the CDR3 is TGTGCCAGCAGCTTAGCGCTAATCCCCGGGGAGCTGTTTTTT. The rearrangement uses TRBV7-2 and TRBJ2-2, with no clear D. The CDR3 contains 14 residues. The V gene lost 0 bases and the J gene lost 6 bases, with 8 bases spanning the gap. In germline, CDR1 is SGHTA, CDR2 FQGNSA.

The CDR3 sequence is CASGLDQPQHF. CDR3 sequence (DNA): TGTGCTAGTGGTCTCGATCAGCCCCAGCATTTT. The V gene is TRBV12-5, the J gene TRBJ1-5; D unclear. Germline loops: CDR1 LGHNT, CDR2 FRNRAP. The germline V and J ends were trimmed by 5 bases and 5 bases, with 4 bases remaining between them. This CDR3 comprises 11 residues.